This passage covers 5 T cell receptor beta chains from one sample sequenced in a study of graft-versus-host responses after intestinal transplantation. Clones were sequenced by immunoSEQ multiplex PCR, and TCRdb holds only the in-frame ones, with some missing. The sample records approximately 110,000 clones, roughly nine tenths being singletons. No antigens are known for them. The source was unstimulated CD4+ T cells sorted from spleen or lymph node cells, collected before transplant. The receptors shown here come from a human donor who was the organ donor for an intestinal transplant.

This rearrangement joins TRBV2 to TRBJ2-1; 9 nucleotides line up with TRBD1. Germline V CDR1 and CDR2: SNHLY, FYNNEI. The CDR3 is 16 amino acids. The ends lost 5 bases at V and 4 bases at J; junction bases unmatched: 9. The CDR3 bases are TGTGCCAGCAGTCCGAGGGACAGGGTTTCTTACAATGAGCAGTTCTTC. Translating it yields CASSPRDRVSYNEQFF. The entire variable domain, with the rest obtained from reference TRBV2 and TRBJ2-1, is as follows: EPEVTQTPSHQVTQMGQEVILRCVPISNHLYFYWYRQILGQKVEFLVSFYNNEISEKSEIFDDQFSVERPDGSNFTLKIRSTKLEDSAMYFCASSPRDRVSYNEQFFGPGTRLTVL.

The CDR3 sequence: CASSLGGTASGNTIYF. DNA of the CDR3: TGCGCCAGCAGCTTGGGAGGGACAGCCTCTGGAAACACCATATATTTT. The chain recombines TRBV5-1 with TRBJ1-3, with TRBD1 identical over 7 bases. With V trimmed by 0 bases and J by 0 bases, 3 bases remained unmatched. This CDR3 region has 16 residues. The germline CDR1 and CDR2 sequences are SGHRS and YFSETQ.

V is TRBV6-1 and J is TRBJ2-3, with a tentative D call TRBD2 (6 bases). Germline V gene lookup returns CDR1 MNHNS and CDR2 SASEGT. The CDR3 consists of 13 residues. Trimming cost V 1 base and J 5 bases, with 7 bases left between them. The CDR3 sequence: CASSEEEGDTQYF. CDR3 coding DNA: TGTGCCAGCAGTGAAGAGGAGGGAGATACGCAGTATTTT.

The chain combines TRBV11-2 with TRBJ2-1; D perhaps matches TRBD2 (6 bases). CDR3 length equals 17 residues. With 0 bases removed from V and 0 bases from J, the gap between germline ends came to 12 bases. Germline V CDR1 and CDR2: SGHAT, FQNNGV. Written as DNA, the CDR3 is TGTGCCAGCAGCTTAGAGGGACTCGGAAGCTCCTACAATGAGCAGTTCTTC. Translation: CASSLEGLGSSYNEQFF. Full variable domain (rest looked up from reference TRBV11-2 and TRBJ2-1): EAGVAQSPRYKIIEKRQSVAFWCNPISGHATLYWYQQILGQGPKLLIQFQNNGVVDDSQLPKDRFSAERLKGVDSTLKIQPAKLEDSAVYLCASSLEGLGSSYNEQFFGPGTRLTVL.

The CDR3, as DNA: TGTGCCAGCAGCTTAGTGGGGACTAGCGGGATCCCGCAGTTCTTC. It codes for CASSLVGTSGIPQFF. The chain combines TRBV7-9 with TRBJ2-1, with 13 bases aligning to TRBD2. The germline V gene encodes CDR1 SEHNR and CDR2 FQNEAQ (reference sequence). The CDR3 has 15 amino acids. V shed 1 base and J 12 bases; nucleotides not matched to a gene: 6.